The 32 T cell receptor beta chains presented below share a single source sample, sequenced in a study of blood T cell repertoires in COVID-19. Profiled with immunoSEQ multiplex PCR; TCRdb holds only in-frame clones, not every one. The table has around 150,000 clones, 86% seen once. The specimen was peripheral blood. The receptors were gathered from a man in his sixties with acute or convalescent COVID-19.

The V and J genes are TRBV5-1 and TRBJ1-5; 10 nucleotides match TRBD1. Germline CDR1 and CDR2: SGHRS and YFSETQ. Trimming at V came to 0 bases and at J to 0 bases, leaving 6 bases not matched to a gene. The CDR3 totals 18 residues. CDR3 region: CASSLGDRGGHSNQPQHF. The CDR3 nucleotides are TGCGCCAGCAGCTTGGGGGACAGGGGTGGCCATAGCAATCAGCCCCAGCATTTT.

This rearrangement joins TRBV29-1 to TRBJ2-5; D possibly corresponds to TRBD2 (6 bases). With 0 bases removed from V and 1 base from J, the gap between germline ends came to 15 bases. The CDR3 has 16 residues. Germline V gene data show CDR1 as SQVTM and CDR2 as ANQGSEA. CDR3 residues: CSVEDTGAGTQETQYF. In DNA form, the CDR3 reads TGCAGCGTTGAAGATACTGGTGCGGGGACCCAAGAGACCCAGTACTTC.

In nucleotides, the CDR3 is TGTGCCAGCAGCGGGGGACAGGGCGCCCCTAATGAAAAACTGTTTTTT. It codes for CASSGGQGAPNEKLFF. The V gene is TRBV7-9, the J gene TRBJ1-4, with TRBD1 matching 9 bases. CDR1 SEHNR and CDR2 FQNEAQ come from the germline V gene (reference sequence). The CDR3 spans 16 residues. V gave up 5 bases and J gave up 3 bases; unmatched junction bases: 7.

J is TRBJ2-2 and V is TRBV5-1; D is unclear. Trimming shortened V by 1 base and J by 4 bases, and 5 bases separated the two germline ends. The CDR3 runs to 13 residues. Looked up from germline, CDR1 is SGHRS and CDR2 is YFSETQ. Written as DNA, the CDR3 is TGCGCCAGCAGCTTGCTCCCCACCGGGGAGCTGTTTTTT. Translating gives CASSLLPTGELFF.

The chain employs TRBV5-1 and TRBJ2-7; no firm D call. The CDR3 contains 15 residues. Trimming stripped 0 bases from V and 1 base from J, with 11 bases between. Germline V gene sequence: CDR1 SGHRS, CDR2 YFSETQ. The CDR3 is CASSLGGSQSYEQYF. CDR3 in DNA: TGCGCCAGCAGCTTGGGCGGAAGTCAATCCTACGAGCAGTACTTC.

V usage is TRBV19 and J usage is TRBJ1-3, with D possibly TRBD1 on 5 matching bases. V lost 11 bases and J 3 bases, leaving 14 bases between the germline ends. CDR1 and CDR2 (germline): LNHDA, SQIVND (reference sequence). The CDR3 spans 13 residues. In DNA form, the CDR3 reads TGTGCCGCGCAGGGAGGGTTTGGAAACACCATATATTTT. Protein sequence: CAAQGGFGNTIYF.

CDR3 sequence: CASSVSGTSGDNEQFF. In DNA form, the CDR3 reads TGTGCCAGCAGCGTATCCGGGACTAGCGGAGACAATGAGCAGTTCTTC. The chain joins TRBV9 to TRBJ2-1, with 11 nucleotides matching TRBD2. The CDR3 spans 16 residues. V lost 1 base and J lost 5; bases outside the gene matches: 5. CDR1 and CDR2 (germline): SGDLS, YYNGEE.

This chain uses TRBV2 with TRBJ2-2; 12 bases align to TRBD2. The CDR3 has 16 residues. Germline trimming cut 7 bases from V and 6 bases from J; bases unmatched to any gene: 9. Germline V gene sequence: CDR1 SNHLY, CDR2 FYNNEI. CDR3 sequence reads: CASIRSLAGGPGELFF. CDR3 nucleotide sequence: TGTGCCAGCATACGGTCCCTAGCGGGAGGGCCCGGGGAGCTGTTTTTT.

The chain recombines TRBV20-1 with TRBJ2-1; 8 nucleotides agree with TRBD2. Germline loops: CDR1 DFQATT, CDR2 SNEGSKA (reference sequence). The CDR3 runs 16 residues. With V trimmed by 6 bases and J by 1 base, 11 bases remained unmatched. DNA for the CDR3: TGCAGTGCCAGTCAGAGGAGCGGGAGTTCCTACAATGAGCAGTTCTTC. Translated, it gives CSASQRSGSSYNEQFF.

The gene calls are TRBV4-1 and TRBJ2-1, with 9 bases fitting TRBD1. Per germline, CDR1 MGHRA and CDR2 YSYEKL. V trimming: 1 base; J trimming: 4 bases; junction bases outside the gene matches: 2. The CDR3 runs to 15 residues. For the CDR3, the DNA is TGCGCCAGCAGCCAAGCGGACAGGGGTTACAATGAGCAGTTCTTC. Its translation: CASSQADRGYNEQFF.

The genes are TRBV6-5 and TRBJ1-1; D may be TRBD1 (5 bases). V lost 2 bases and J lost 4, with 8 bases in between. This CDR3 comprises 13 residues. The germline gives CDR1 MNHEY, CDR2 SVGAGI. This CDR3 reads CASSYKGITEAFF. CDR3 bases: TGTGCCAGCAGTTACAAGGGGATCACTGAAGCTTTCTTT.

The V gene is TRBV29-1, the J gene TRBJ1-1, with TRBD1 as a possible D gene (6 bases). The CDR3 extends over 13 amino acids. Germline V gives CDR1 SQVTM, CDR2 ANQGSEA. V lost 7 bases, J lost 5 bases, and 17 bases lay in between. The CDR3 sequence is CSGRDTGRTEAFF. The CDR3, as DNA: TGCAGCGGCCGGGACACGGGGCGGACTGAAGCTTTCTTT.

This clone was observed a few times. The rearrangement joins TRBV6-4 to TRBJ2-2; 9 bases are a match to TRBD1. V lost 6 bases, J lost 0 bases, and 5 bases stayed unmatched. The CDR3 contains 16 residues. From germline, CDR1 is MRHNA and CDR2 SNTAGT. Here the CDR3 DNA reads TGTGCCAGCAGCCAACAGGGGGCTGCGAACACCGGGGAGCTGTTTTTT. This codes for CASSQQGAANTGELFF.

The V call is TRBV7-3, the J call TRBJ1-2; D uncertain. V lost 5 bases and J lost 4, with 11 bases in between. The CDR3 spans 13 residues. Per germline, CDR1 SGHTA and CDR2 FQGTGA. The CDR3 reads CASSTPGVYGYTF. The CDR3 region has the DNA TGTGCCAGCAGCACGCCGGGAGTCTATGGCTACACCTTC.

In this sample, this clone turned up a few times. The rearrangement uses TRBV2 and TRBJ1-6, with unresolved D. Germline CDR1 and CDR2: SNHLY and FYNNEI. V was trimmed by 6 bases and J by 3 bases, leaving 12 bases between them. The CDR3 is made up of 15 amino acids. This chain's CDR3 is CASRADSNYNSPLHF. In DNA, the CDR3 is TGTGCCAGCAGGGCAGACTCGAACTATAATTCACCCCTCCACTTT.

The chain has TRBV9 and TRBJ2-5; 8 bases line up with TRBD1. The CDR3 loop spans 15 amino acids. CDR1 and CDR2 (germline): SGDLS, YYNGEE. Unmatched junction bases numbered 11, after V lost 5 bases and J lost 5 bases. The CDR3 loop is CASRRTGTPGETQYF. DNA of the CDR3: TGTGCCAGCAGGAGGACAGGGACTCCTGGGGAGACCCAGTACTTC.

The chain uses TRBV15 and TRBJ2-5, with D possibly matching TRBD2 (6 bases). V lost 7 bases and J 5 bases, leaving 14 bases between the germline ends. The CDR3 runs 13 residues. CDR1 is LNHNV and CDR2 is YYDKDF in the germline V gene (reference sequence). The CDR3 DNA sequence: TGTGCCACCACCCGGGGGTGGGGGGAGACCCAGTACTTC. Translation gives CATTRGWGETQYF. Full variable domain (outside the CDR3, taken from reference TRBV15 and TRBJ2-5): DAMVIQNPRYQVTQFGKPVTLSCSQTLNHNVMYWYQQKSSQAPKLLFHYYDKDFNNEADTPDNFQSRRPNTSFCFLDIRSPGLGDTAMYLCATTRGWGETQYFGPGTRLLVL.

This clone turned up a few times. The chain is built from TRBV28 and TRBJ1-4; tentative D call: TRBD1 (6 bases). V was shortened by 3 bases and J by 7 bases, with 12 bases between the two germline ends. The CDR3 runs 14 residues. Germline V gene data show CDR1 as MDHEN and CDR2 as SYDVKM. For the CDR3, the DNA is TGTGCCAGCAGTTTCGGGGGGCCGGGTGAAAAACTGTTTTTT. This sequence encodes CASSFGGPGEKLFF.

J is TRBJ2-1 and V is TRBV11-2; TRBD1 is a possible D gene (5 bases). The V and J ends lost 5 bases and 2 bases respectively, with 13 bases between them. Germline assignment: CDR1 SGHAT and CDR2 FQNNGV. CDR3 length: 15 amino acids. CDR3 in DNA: TGTGCCAGCAGCCTCGCCAGGGCCACCTACAATGAGCAGTTCTTC. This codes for CASSLARATYNEQFF. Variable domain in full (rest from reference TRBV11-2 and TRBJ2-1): EAGVAQSPRYKIIEKRQSVAFWCNPISGHATLYWYQQILGQGPKLLIQFQNNGVVDDSQLPKDRFSAERLKGVDSTLKIQPAKLEDSAVYLCASSLARATYNEQFFGPGTRLTVL.

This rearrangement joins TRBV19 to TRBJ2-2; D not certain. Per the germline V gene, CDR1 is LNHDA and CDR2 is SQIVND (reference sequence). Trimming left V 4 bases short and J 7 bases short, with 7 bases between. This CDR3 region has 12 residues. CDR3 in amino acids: CASSTDHGELFF. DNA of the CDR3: TGTGCCAGTAGTACAGACCACGGGGAGCTGTTTTTT.

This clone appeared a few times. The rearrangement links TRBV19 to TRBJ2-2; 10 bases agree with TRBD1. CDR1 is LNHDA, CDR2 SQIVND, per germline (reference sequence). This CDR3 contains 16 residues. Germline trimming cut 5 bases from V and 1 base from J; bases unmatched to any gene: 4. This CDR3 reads CASSPRTGGNTGELFF. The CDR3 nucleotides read TGTGCCAGTAGTCCCAGGACAGGGGGGAACACCGGGGAGCTGTTTTTT.

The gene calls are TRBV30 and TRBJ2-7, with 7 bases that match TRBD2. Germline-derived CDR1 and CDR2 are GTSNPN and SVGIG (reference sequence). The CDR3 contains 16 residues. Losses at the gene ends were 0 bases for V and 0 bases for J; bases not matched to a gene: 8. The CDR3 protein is CAWSVYSGPSSYEQYF. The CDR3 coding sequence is TGTGCCTGGAGTGTATATAGCGGGCCGAGCTCCTACGAGCAGTACTTC.

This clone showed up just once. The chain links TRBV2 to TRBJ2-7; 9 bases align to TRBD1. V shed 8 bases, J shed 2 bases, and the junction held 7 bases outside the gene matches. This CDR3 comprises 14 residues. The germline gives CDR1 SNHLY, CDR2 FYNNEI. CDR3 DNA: TGTGCCAGCGCTGGGGGGACAGGGACCTACGAGCAGTACTTC. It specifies CASAGGTGTYEQYF.

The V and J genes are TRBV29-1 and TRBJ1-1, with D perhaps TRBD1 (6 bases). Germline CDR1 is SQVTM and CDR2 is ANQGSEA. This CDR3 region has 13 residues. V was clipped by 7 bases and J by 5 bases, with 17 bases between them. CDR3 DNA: TGCAGCGCCCTCCCAGGGGTCGGGACTGAAGCTTTCTTT. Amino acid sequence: CSALPGVGTEAFF.

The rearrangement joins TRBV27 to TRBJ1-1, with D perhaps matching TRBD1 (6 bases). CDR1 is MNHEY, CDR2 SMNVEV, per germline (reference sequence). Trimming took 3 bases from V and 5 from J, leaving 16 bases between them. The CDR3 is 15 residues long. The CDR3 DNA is TGTGCCAGCAGTTTGGCAGGGGTTAAGGGAACTGAAGCTTTCTTT. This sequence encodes CASSLAGVKGTEAFF.

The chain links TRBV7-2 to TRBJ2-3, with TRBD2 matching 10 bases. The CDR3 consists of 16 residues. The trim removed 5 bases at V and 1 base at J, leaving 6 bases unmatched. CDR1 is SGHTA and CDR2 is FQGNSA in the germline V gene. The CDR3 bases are TGTGCCAGCAGCCCCCGGACTAGCGGAGGCACAGATACGCAGTATTTT. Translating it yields CASSPRTSGGTDTQYF.

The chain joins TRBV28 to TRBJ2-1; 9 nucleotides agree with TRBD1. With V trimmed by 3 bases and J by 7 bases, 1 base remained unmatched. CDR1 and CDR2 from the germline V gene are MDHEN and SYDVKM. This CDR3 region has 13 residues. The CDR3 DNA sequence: TGTGCCAGCAGTTTCGACAGGGGGAATGAGCAGTTCTTC. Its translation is CASSFDRGNEQFF.

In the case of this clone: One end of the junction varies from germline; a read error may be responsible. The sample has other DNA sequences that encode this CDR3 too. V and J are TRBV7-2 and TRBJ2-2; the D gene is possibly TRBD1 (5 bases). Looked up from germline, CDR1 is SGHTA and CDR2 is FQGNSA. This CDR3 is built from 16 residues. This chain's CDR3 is CASSLIGAHNTGELFF. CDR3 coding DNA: TGTGCCAGCAGCTTAATAGGGGCCCATAACACCGGAGAGCTGTTTTTT.

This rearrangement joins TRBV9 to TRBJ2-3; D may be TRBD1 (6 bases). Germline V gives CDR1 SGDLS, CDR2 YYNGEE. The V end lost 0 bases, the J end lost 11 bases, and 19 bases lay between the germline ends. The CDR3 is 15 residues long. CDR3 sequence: CASSVGTEAVRKQYF. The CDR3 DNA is TGTGCCAGCAGCGTAGGGACAGAGGCAGTACGCAAGCAGTATTTT. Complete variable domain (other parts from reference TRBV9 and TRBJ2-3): DSGVTQTPKHLITATGQRVTLRCSPRSGDLSVYWYQQSLDQGLQFLIQYYNGEERAKGNILERFSAQQFPDLHSELNLSSLELGDSALYFCASSVGTEAVRKQYFGPGTRLTVL.

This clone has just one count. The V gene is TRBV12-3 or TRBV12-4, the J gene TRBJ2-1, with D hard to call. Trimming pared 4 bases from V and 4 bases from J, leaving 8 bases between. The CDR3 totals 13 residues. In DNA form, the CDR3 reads TGTGCCAGCAGTTCCTCCGGGTACAATGAGCAGTTCTTC. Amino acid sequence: CASSSSGYNEQFF.

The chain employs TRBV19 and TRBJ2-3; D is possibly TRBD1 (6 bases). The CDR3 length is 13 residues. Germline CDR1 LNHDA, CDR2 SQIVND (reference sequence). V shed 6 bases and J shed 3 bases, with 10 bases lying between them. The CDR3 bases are TGTGCCAGTAGGGACAGTCCTACAGATACGCAGTATTTT. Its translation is CASRDSPTDTQYF.

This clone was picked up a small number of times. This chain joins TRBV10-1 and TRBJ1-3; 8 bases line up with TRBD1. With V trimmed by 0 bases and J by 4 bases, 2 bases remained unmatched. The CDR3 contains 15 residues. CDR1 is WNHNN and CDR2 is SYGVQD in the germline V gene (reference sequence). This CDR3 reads CASSESWTGGNTIYF. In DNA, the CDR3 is TGCGCCAGCAGTGAGTCGTGGACAGGGGGAAACACCATATATTTT.